The rows below give T cell receptor beta chains drawn from one sample of a study of blood T cell repertoires in COVID-19. TCRdb keeps only in-frame clones here, not all; method: immunoSEQ multiplex PCR. The repertoire has 90,000 to 120,000 clones, 92% of them found once; the top ten carry 5.7%. Material for sequencing was peripheral blood. The origin of the receptors is a man between 65 and 80 years old with acute or convalescent COVID-19. Both conserved end residues are part of each CDR3. The D gene is left open where the match is weak. Where a row states a size, it is once, few, many or the class of an expanded clone; other rows omit it.

CDR3 DNA: TGTGCCAGCAGTATTACAGGGGCCGACTTGAATTCACCCCTCCACTTT; CDR3 protein: CASSITGADLNSPLHF; J gene: TRBJ1-6; clone size: .; V gene: TRBV3-1/TRBV3-2; D gene: TRBD1
CDR3 DNA: TGTGCCTGGAGTCGACAGGGCCCCGCGGAGCAGTACTTC; CDR3 protein: CAWSRQGPAEQYF; J gene: TRBJ2-7; clone size: .; V gene: TRBV30; D gene: TRBD1
CDR3 DNA: TGTGCCAGCAGCCCTGGGACAGTGCAGTTCACCGGGGAGCTGTTTTTT; CDR3 protein: CASSPGTVQFTGELFF; J gene: TRBJ2-2; clone size: .; V gene: TRBV4-2; D gene: TRBD1
CDR3 DNA: TGTGCCAGCAGTTTGTGGGACAGGGTCGACAGCGAGCAGTACTTC; CDR3 protein: CASSLWDRVDSEQYF; J gene: TRBJ2-7; clone size: .; V gene: TRBV28; D gene: TRBD1
CDR3 DNA: TGTGCCAGCAGTCTAGCGGGCCTCACAGATACGCAGTATTTT; CDR3 protein: CASSLAGLTDTQYF; J gene: TRBJ2-3; clone size: .; V gene: TRBV6-6; D gene: TRBD2
CDR3 DNA: TGTGCCAGCAGCGACAGACTAGCGGGAGGAGGAGATACGCAGTATTTT; CDR3 protein: CASSDRLAGGGDTQYF; J gene: TRBJ2-3; clone size: .; V gene: TRBV5-6; D gene: TRBD2
CDR3 DNA: TGTGCCAGTAGTATATGGGTGGGTGGGAGCCCGGGACAGGGAGGCGATACGCAGTATTTT; CDR3 protein: CASSIWVGGSPGQGGDTQYF; J gene: TRBJ2-3; clone size: .; V gene: TRBV19; D gene: TRBD1
CDR3 DNA: TGTGCCAGCAGCCCGGGAGGGGGAACCTACGAGCAGTACTTC; CDR3 protein: CASSPGGGTYEQYF; J gene: TRBJ2-7; clone size: .; V gene: TRBV7-9; D gene: TRBD2
CDR3 DNA: TGTGCCAGCAGTGGATGGGTGGGAGGAAGTCAGTTCTTC; CDR3 protein: CASSGWVGGSQFF; J gene: TRBJ2-1; clone size: .; V gene: TRBV28; D gene: .
CDR3 DNA: TGTGCCAGCAGCTTCGGAGCGGGAGGGCCGGAGACCCAGTACTTC; CDR3 protein: CASSFGAGGPETQYF; J gene: TRBJ2-5; clone size: .; V gene: TRBV7-9; D gene: TRBD2
CDR3 DNA: TGTGCCAGCTCACCACAGGTTGGGAGTGTCTGGGTAACTGAAGCTTTCTTT; CDR3 protein: CASSPQVGSVWVTEAFF; J gene: TRBJ1-1; clone size: .; V gene: TRBV18; D gene: .
CDR3 DNA: TGCGCCAGCAGCTTGGCAGGGACTACTGGGGCCAACGTCCTGACTTTC; CDR3 protein: CASSLAGTTGANVLTF; J gene: TRBJ2-6; clone size: .; V gene: TRBV5-1; D gene: TRBD2
CDR3 DNA: TGTGCCAGCACCTACGGGATGGGGTACAATGAGCAGTTCTTC; CDR3 protein: CASTYGMGYNEQFF; J gene: TRBJ2-1; clone size: .; V gene: TRBV6-5; D gene: .
CDR3 DNA: TGTGCCAGCACCCGGGACTCCTATGGCTACACCTTC; CDR3 protein: CASTRDSYGYTF; J gene: TRBJ1-2; clone size: .; V gene: TRBV25-1; D gene: .
CDR3 DNA: TGTGCCAGCAGTGGGCCGGGGCGGGGGAGGTCCGGGGAGCTGTTTTTT; CDR3 protein: CASSGPGRGRSGELFF; J gene: TRBJ2-2; clone size: once; V gene: TRBV28; D gene: TRBD2
CDR3 DNA: TGTGCCACCAGTGGGAGTACAGATACGCAGTATTTT; CDR3 protein: CATSGSTDTQYF; J gene: TRBJ2-3; clone size: once; V gene: TRBV24-1; D gene: .
CDR3 DNA: TGTGCCAGCAGTTGGGACACGCGGGGAAACACCATATATTTT; CDR3 protein: CASSWDTRGNTIYF; J gene: TRBJ1-3; clone size: .; V gene: TRBV6-5; D gene: .
CDR3 DNA: TGTGCCAGTAGTCAGACATCCTTGAGCTCTGGAAACACCATATATTTT; CDR3 protein: CASSQTSLSSGNTIYF; J gene: TRBJ1-3; clone size: .; V gene: TRBV19; D gene: .
CDR3 DNA: TGTGCCAGCAGCTTGGCAGGGGCCCACGAGCAGTACTTC; CDR3 protein: CASSLAGAHEQYF; J gene: TRBJ2-7; clone size: .; V gene: TRBV7-9; D gene: .
CDR3 DNA: TGCGCCAGCAGCCAAAGCGGAACGACCCGACAGGGGTCGGCCTTTCAAGAGACCCAGTACTTC; CDR3 protein: CASSQSGTTRQGSAFQETQYF; J gene: TRBJ2-5; clone size: .; V gene: TRBV4-1; D gene: TRBD1
CDR3 DNA: TGCGCCAGCAGCCAAGAGGTGAGCGGGGGCCAGAGTGAGCAGTTCTTC; CDR3 protein: CASSQEVSGGQSEQFF; J gene: TRBJ2-1; clone size: once; V gene: TRBV4-3; D gene: TRBD2
CDR3 DNA: TGCGCCAGCAGCCAAGAACCCTTAGGTACAGGGGGCTATGGCTACACCTTC; CDR3 protein: CASSQEPLGTGGYGYTF; J gene: TRBJ1-2; clone size: .; V gene: TRBV4-1; D gene: TRBD1
CDR3 DNA: TGTGCCAGCACCCCGGGACAGGGTTCCTACGAGCAGTACTTC; CDR3 protein: CASTPGQGSYEQYF; J gene: TRBJ2-7; clone size: .; V gene: TRBV6-5; D gene: TRBD1
CDR3 DNA: TGTGCCAGCAGCCCCTACGGCGCGGGAGCACCCACCGGGGAGCTGTTTTTT; CDR3 protein: CASSPYGAGAPTGELFF; J gene: TRBJ2-2; clone size: once; V gene: TRBV3-1/TRBV3-2; D gene: TRBD2
CDR3 DNA: TGTGCCAGCAGCTTAGCGGGGAGCAGGAGGAACACTGAAGCTTTCTTT; CDR3 protein: CASSLAGSRRNTEAFF; J gene: TRBJ1-1; clone size: .; V gene: TRBV7-2; D gene: .
CDR3 DNA: TGCGCCAGCAGCCAAGATCTGCGTTTCTACACCTTC; CDR3 protein: CASSQDLRFYTF; J gene: TRBJ1-2; clone size: .; V gene: TRBV4-3; D gene: .
CDR3 DNA: TGTGCCAGCAGCGAGGGAGATGATAATTCACCCCTCCACTTT; CDR3 protein: CASSEGDDNSPLHF; J gene: TRBJ1-6; clone size: .; V gene: TRBV9; D gene: .
CDR3 DNA: TGTGCCAGCAGCCAAGTTAGGGCGGACTCCCGGTATTTT; CDR3 protein: CASSQVRADSRYF; J gene: TRBJ2-3; clone size: .; V gene: TRBV3-1/TRBV3-2; D gene: .